This TCR beta chain derives from a study of beta chain features in type 1 diabetes. For the study at large: Patients shared similar age, gender and cell yields with healthy donors.

Points from the study as a whole: Moderately but significantly shorter TCRB CDR3s were found in Type 1 diabetes patients in all four CD4+ subsets.

Blood was collected once per donor into heparin, averaging about 116 mL. Investigators reverse transcribed all isolated RNA, so they sequenced expressed TCRB transcripts. Millions of reads was the average for naive, central memory and regulatory T cell samples. The protocol was immunoSEQ multiplex PCR, while the TCRdb copy is restricted to in-frame clones and leaves out a portion. The repertoire includes roughly 340,000 clones, roughly 13% of them detected once, and roughly 0.015% sits in the top ten. CDR1 and CDR2 (germline): SGHRS, YFSETQ. This CDR3 region has 16 residues. Trimming took 0 bases from V and 7 from J; bases not matched to a gene: 9. This clone turned up a few times. Its antigen is not identified.

This chain joins TRBV5-1 and TRBJ1-4; 7 nucleotides align to TRBD1. The receptor comes from a woman between 18 and 29 years old with type 1 diabetes. The sample consisted of naive CD4+ T cells from blood. The CDR3 DNA follows: TGCGCCAGCAGCTTGGTTGCGGACAGGCGGCTTGAAAAACTGTTTTTT. Encoded protein: CASSLVADRRLEKLFF.